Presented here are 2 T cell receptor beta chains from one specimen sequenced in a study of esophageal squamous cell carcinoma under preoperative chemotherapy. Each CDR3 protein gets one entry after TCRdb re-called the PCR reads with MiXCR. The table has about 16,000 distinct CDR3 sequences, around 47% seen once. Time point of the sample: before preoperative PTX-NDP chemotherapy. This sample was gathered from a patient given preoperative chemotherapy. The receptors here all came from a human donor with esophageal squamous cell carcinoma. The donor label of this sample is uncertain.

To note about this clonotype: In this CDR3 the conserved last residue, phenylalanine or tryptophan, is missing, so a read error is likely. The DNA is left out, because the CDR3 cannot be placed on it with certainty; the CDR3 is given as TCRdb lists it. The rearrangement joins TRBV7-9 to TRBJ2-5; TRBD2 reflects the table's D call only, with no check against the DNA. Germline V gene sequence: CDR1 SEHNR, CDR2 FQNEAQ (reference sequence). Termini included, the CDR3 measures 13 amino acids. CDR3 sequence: CASSFSPTETQYS.

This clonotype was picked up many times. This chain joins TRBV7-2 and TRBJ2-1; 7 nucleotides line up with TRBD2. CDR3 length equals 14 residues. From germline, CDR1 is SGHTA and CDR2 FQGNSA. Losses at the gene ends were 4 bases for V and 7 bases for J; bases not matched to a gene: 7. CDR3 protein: CASSSGLGMNEQFF. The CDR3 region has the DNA TGTGCCAGCAGCTCCGGACTAGGTATGAATGAGCAGTTCTTC. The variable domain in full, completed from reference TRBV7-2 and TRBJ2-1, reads GAGVSQSPSNKVTEKGKDVELRCDPISGHTALYWYRQSLGQGLEFLIYFQGNSAPDKSGLPSDRFSAERTGGSVSTLTIQRTQQEDSAVYLCASSSGLGMNEQFFGPGTRLTVL.